This record concerns one TCR beta chain sequence. Ten or more counts support this clonotype. There is no known antigen for this receptor. No much larger clonotype is one base removed from it; base qualities were not supplied. These data belong to a study of T cells after yellow fever vaccination (dated by TCRdb to 2018 to 2020). Turning to the overall study: The SMART-Seq v4 Ultra Low Input RNA kit was used to prepare libraries from fractions with low cell numbers. To follow T-cell clones before and after primary and booster YFV17D yellow fever vaccination, bulk TCR alpha and beta repertoires were sequenced over time. Two healthy male donors, one aged 18 to 30 and one aged 30 to 39 years, made up the cohort. Blood was drawn at multiple timepoints before and after primary and secondary immunization, with bulk PBMC replicates and cell subsets isolated. General study outcomes and caveats: Computational filtering was needed because FACS-sorted repertoires could contain abundant contaminating clonotypes from the bulk population. A small share of clonotypes was detected in both CD4 and CD8 compartments, with the overlap likely arising from convergent recombination. Compared with the primary T-cell response, the secondary T-cell response was weaker but faster, peaking on day 5 rather than day 15. Only two donors were included in the study, so the extent to which the findings can be generalized is limited. Most clones expanded after primary vaccination were re-detected after the booster (almost 97% of CD4 and more than 70% of CD8), suggesting broad memory maintenance.

In the paper's terms, the treatment or condition label means: live attenuated yellow fever vaccine strain. At each blood-draw timepoint, two biological replicates of bulk PBMCs were obtained. PBMCs were isolated from peripheral blood using a standard Ficoll-Paque protocol. RNA was extracted with TriZol from bulk PBMCs, CD4 and CD8 fractions, and dextramer-positive and dextramer-negative fractions. TCRdb lists the instrument as Illumina NovaSeq 6000. TCR cDNA was made using 5'RACE template switching, a step that added a universal primer site and unique molecular identifiers. Priming of cDNA synthesis was performed from both the TCR alpha and TCR beta constant segments. Library amplification involved two PCR steps, and the second step added sample barcodes and sequencing adapters. Sequencing of libraries was performed on Illumina HiSeq 2500 (2x100 bp) or NovaSeq (2x150 bp). As for how the authors treated the data: MIGEC was used to demultiplex reads and collapse the reads into UMI consensus sequences, and MiXCR was used for V(D)J alignment. Vaccine-responding clonotypes were defined with edgeR using replicate PBMC samples, requiring FDR below 0.01 and a log2 fold change above 5 up to day 15. Bulk clonotypes were assigned CD4 or CD8 identity according to which sequenced CD4 or CD8 repertoire held them at higher abundance. Starting from the raw public reads, TCRdb applied fastp trimming at Q25, assembled clones with MiXCR and retained in-frame beta chains. Rows with a matching CDR3 protein are joined into one entry that keeps the most common DNA and genes. Here the V and J calls rest on TCRdb's processing, not on the authors' analysis. This sample has 350,000 to 450,000 distinct CDR3 sequences in its table, and around a sixth of those were observed once. Around 17% of the sample goes to the ten largest clones.

Sequences DFQATT (CDR1) and SNEGSKA (CDR2) are obtained from the germline V gene (reference sequence). The CDR3 holds 14 amino acids from the cysteine to the phenylalanine. CDR3 DNA only is kept here, 42 bases in frame from base 1. Germline trimming: 1 base from V, 6 bases from J; junction bases outside gene matches: 3. The origin of this receptor is a man younger than 35 who received the YFV17D yellow fever vaccine. The receptor chain draws on TRBV20-1 and TRBJ2-4; the central 10 bases match TRBD2. The source was PBMCs, collected before the yellow fever booster vaccination. CDR3 reads: CSARVRTSGNIQYF. DNA sequence: TGCAGTGCTAGAGTACGGACTAGCGGAAACATTCAGTACTTC.